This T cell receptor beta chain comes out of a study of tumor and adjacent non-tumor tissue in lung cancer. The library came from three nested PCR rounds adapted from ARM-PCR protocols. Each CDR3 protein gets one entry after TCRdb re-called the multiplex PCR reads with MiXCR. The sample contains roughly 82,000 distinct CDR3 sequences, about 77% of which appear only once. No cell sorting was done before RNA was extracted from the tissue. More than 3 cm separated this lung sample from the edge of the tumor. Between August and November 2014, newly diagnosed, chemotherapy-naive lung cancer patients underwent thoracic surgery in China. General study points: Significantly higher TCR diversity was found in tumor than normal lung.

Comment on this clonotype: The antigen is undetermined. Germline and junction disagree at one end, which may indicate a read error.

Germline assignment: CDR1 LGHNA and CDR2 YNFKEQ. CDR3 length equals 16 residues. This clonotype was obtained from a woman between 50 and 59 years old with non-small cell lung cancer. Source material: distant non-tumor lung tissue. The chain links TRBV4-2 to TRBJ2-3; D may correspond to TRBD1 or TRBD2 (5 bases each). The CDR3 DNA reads TGTGCCAACAGCAAGGGGACCGGGACCACCACAGATATGCAGTATTTT. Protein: CANSKGTGTTTDMQYF.